These 11 T cell receptor beta chains were sequenced from one sample in a study of blood T cell repertoires in COVID-19 (dated by TCRdb to 2020 to 2022). The library was produced with the immunoSEQ multiplex PCR assay. In its TCRdb copy, this immuneACCESS table keeps in-frame sequences only and misses some clones. Where compared with another copy, unresolved V genes explain less than half of these, and the others have no known cause. The sample table contains about 280,000 clones; only one count was recorded for around 83% of them. The ten largest clones represent approximately 5% of the sample. Sequencing input: PBMCs or T cells enriched from blood (not recorded which). The receptors shown here come from a man in his forties who had been exposed to COVID-19.

This chain links TRBV5-1 with TRBJ2-2; 9 bases map to TRBD1. The CDR3 extends over 16 amino acids. CDR1 is SGHRS and CDR2 is YFSETQ in the germline V gene. Losses at the gene ends were 5 bases for V and 6 bases for J; bases not matched to a gene: 11. CDR3 nucleotides: TGCGCCAGCAGTCCCGAGGGACAGGGAAACGCCGGGGAGCTGTTTTTT. Protein sequence: CASSPEGQGNAGELFF.

This chain links TRBV7-9 with TRBJ2-7, with D perhaps matching TRBD2 (6 bases). Looked up from germline, CDR1 is SEHNR and CDR2 is FQNEAQ (reference sequence). The V end lost 4 bases, the J end lost 3 bases, and 16 bases lay between the germline ends. The CDR3 is made up of 15 amino acids. CDR3 protein: CASSWEEVGLYEQYF. CDR3 DNA sequence: TGTGCCAGCAGCTGGGAGGAGGTAGGCCTCTACGAGCAGTACTTC.

This clone was seen a few times. The rearrangement links TRBV5-1 to TRBJ2-4; D possibly corresponds to TRBD1 (7 bases). Germline assignment: CDR1 SGHRS and CDR2 YFSETQ. The CDR3 contains 14 residues. V lost 0 bases, J lost 9 bases, and 13 bases lay in between. The CDR3 spells CASSLGQGGFIQYF. CDR3 in DNA: TGCGCCAGCAGCTTGGGTCAGGGGGGATTCATTCAGTACTTC.

The V call is TRBV11-3, the J call TRBJ1-4; D unresolved. The ends were cut back, 5 bases at V and 11 bases at J, with 15 bases in the middle. The CDR3 is 13 amino acids. Germline values: CDR1 SGHNT, CDR2 YENEEA. Here the CDR3 DNA reads TGTGCCAGCAGCCACGGTCGAGGGAAGAAACTGTTTTTT. Its translation: CASSHGRGKKLFF.

This clone was counted a few times. The rearrangement uses TRBV13 and TRBJ1-2; D unresolved. This CDR3 contains 12 residues. Trimming pared 8 bases from V and 14 bases from J, leaving 21 bases between. The germline V gene encodes CDR1 PRHDT and CDR2 FYEKMQ (reference sequence). The CDR3 protein is CASRQGRGYDTF. DNA for the CDR3: TGTGCCAGCCGACAAGGCCGGGGATACGATACCTTC. Full variable domain (remainder filled in from reference TRBV13 and TRBJ1-2): AAGVIQSPRHLIKEKRETATLKCYPIPRHDTVYWYQQGPGQDPQFLISFYEKMQSDKGSIPDRFSAQQFSDYHSELNMSSLELGDSALYFCASRQGRGYDTFGSGTRLTVV.

The J gene is TRBJ2-1, the V gene TRBV18; TRBD2 matches 9 bases. The V gene end was trimmed by 0 bases and the J gene end by 7 bases; junction bases not matched to a gene: 13. The CDR3 has 18 residues. Germline CDR1 and CDR2: KGHSH and LQKENI. CDR3 region: CASSPPNLGLAGLNEQFF. CDR3 nucleotide sequence: TGTGCCAGCTCACCACCGAACTTGGGGCTAGCGGGACTGAATGAGCAGTTCTTC.

The chain recombines TRBV27 with TRBJ2-2; D may be TRBD1 (6 bases). This CDR3 region has 18 residues. The V end lost 6 bases, the J end lost 0 bases, and 20 bases lay between the germline ends. Germline V gene sequence: CDR1 MNHEY, CDR2 SMNVEV (reference sequence). The CDR3 protein is CASSLFGRRTANTGELFF. The CDR3 region has the DNA TGTGCCAGCAGCCTTTTCGGTCGCAGGACAGCGAACACCGGGGAGCTGTTTTTT.

The chain couples TRBV5-1 to TRBJ2-6, with D perhaps TRBD2 (6 bases). The V gene lost 4 bases and the J gene lost 5 bases, with 7 bases spanning the gap. The CDR3 is 13 residues long. Per germline, CDR1 SGHRS and CDR2 YFSETQ. This CDR3 is CASSRERANVLTF. As DNA, the CDR3 is TGCGCCAGCAGCCGGGAGAGGGCCAACGTCCTGACTTTC.

This sequence joins TRBV18 and TRBJ1-1, with a possible D match to TRBD1 (6 bases). Trimming stripped 7 bases from V and 4 bases from J, with 16 bases between. The germline V gene encodes CDR1 KGHSH and CDR2 LQKENI. This CDR3 contains 14 residues. DNA of the CDR3: TGTGCCAGCTTACCGGACAGTCGGAGCACTGAAGCTTTCTTT. Residues: CASLPDSRSTEAFF.

This clone was counted only a few times. V usage is TRBV7-2 and J usage is TRBJ1-1, with TRBD1 identical over 8 bases. The CDR3 spans 16 residues. Germline CDR1 SGHTA, CDR2 FQGNSA. V shed 5 bases and J 4 bases; nucleotides not matched to a gene: 12. The CDR3 DNA is TGTGCCAGCAGCCGCCCTGACAGGGGTTATTCCACTGAAGCTTTCTTT. Its translation: CASSRPDRGYSTEAFF.

This clone was detected once. The chain couples TRBV5-8 to TRBJ2-1; 9 bases align to TRBD2. With 3 bases clipped from V and 3 bases from J, the junction kept 4 bases outside the gene matches. In germline, CDR1 is SGHTS, CDR2 YDEGEE. This CDR3 is 15 amino acids long. CDR3 nucleotide sequence: TGTGCCAGCAGCTCGGGACTAGCAGACTACAATGAGCAGTTCTTC. Encoded protein: CASSSGLADYNEQFF.